These 8 T cell receptor beta chains originate from one sample sequenced in a study of human T cells and chemical hapten exposure. Each CDR3 protein is one row after TCRdb ran MiXCR on the RACE reads. This table holds under 450,000 distinct CDR3 sequences, roughly 6.3% found once. Time point denoted: patch test 2, 6 weeks after DPC sensitization. Treatment reported: therapeutic diphenylcyclopropenone sensitization with weekly scalp DPC. This specimen was whole blood, taken in connection with sensitization to the hapten diphenylcyclopropenone (DPC). These receptors were obtained from a woman between 18 and 29 years old with alopecia areata. Some clones in this sample may be carry-over from other donors' samples.

This clonotype was picked up many times. V gene TRBV7-9 combines with J gene TRBJ1-2; D is ambiguous. Trimming stripped 5 bases from V and 2 bases from J, with 15 bases between. The CDR3 has 15 residues. Per the germline V gene, CDR1 is SEHNR and CDR2 is FQNEAQ (reference sequence). This CDR3 is CASSLQSSWNYGYTF. The CDR3, as DNA: TGTGCCAGCAGCCTCCAGTCGTCCTGGAACTATGGCTACACCTTC. Filled out from reference TRBV7-9 and TRBJ1-2, the complete variable domain reads DTGVSQNPRHKITKRGQNVTFRCDPISEHNRLYWYRQTLGQGPEFLTYFQNEAQLEKSRLLSDRFSAERPKGSFSTLEIQRTEQGDSAMYLCASSLQSSWNYGYTFGSGTRLTVV.

This clonotype was detected a few times. The chain links TRBV2 to TRBJ1-3, with unresolved D. The CDR3 sequence is 13 residues long. The germline V and J ends were trimmed by 5 bases and 6 bases, with 11 bases remaining between them. Germline V gene data show CDR1 as SNHLY and CDR2 as FYNNEI. The DNA for the CDR3 is TGTGCCAGCAGTCTGAGCCAGGAAAACACCATATATTTT. This gives the protein CASSLSQENTIYF.

This clonotype has at least ten counts. V gene TRBV18 combines with J gene TRBJ2-1, with unresolved D. The germline CDR1 and CDR2 sequences are KGHSH and LQKENI. The length of the CDR3 is 13 residues. Trimming took off 3 bases at V and 5 bases at J, with 8 bases between the two ends. CDR3 loop: CASSPLRDNEQFF. In DNA form, the CDR3 reads TGTGCCAGCTCACCCTTGAGAGACAATGAGCAGTTCTTC.

This clonotype was seen only a few times. The chain employs TRBV6-1 and TRBJ2-7; TRBD2 might be the D (6 bases). This CDR3 region has 16 residues. Trimming took off 7 bases at V and 1 base at J, with 20 bases between the two ends. The germline gives CDR1 MNHNS, CDR2 SASEGT. The CDR3 here is CASKGGRERESYEQYF. In nucleotides, the CDR3 is TGTGCCAGCAAGGGAGGTCGGGAGAGGGAATCCTACGAGCAGTACTTC.

This clonotype was recorded at least ten times. This sequence joins TRBV20-1 and TRBJ1-2, with 8 bases aligning to TRBD1. The CDR3 runs to 17 residues. Germline lookup yields CDR1 DFQATT and CDR2 SNEGSKA (reference sequence). Trimming cost V 3 bases and J 0 bases; bases outside gene matches: 12. CDR3 nucleotides: TGCAGTGCTAGGGATCACAGGGGGGGTATCCCTAACTATGGCTACACCTTC. This encodes CSARDHRGGIPNYGYTF.

Ten or more counts support this clonotype. The chain uses TRBV12-3 or TRBV12-4 and TRBJ2-3; unclear D gene. Trimming removed 1 base from V and 5 bases from J, with 10 bases in between. The CDR3 length is 14 residues. The CDR3 here is CASSLEGRLDTQYF. The CDR3 bases are TGTGCCAGCAGTTTAGAAGGCCGGTTAGATACGCAGTATTTT.

The gene calls are TRBV6-5 and TRBJ1-1; no clear D. Germline CDR1 reads MNHEY; CDR2 reads SVGAGI. This CDR3 comprises 11 residues. V dropped 4 bases and J dropped 11 bases, with 11 bases sitting between them. The CDR3 DNA follows: TGTGCCAGCAGTTCTGGCCGTTGGGCTTTCTTT. Protein: CASSSGRWAFF.

This clonotype was counted at least ten times. The chain is built from TRBV5-6 and TRBJ1-1; D gene ambiguous. CDR1 and CDR2 from the germline V gene are SGHDT and YYEEEE. V shed 5 bases and J shed 6 bases, with 11 bases lying between them. CDR3 length: 12 residues. CDR3 bases: TGTGCCAGCAGTTACGCAAGCGCTGAAGCTTTCTTT. Encoded protein: CASSYASAEAFF.